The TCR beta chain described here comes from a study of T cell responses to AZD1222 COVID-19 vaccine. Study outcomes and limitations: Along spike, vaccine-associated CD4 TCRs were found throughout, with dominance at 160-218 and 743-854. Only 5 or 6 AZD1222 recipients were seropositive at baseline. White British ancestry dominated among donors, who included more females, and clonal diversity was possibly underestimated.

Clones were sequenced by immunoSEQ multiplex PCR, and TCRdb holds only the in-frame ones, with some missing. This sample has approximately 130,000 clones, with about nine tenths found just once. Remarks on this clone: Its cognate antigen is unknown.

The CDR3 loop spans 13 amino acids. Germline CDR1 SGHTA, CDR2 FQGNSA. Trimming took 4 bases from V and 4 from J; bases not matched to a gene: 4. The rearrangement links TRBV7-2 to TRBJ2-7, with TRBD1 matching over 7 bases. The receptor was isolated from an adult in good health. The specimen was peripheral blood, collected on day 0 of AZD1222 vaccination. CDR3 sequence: CASSSYRGYEQYF. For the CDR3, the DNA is TGTGCCAGCAGCTCATACAGGGGTTACGAGCAGTACTTC.